Sequencing of this T cell receptor beta chain was carried out in a study of T cells in Graves' hyperthyroidism and ophthalmopathy. Germline V gives CDR1 MNHNS, CDR2 SASEGT. The CDR3 length is 13 residues. Trimming at V came to 7 bases and at J to 7 bases, leaving 6 bases not matched to a gene. The investigators amplified TCR beta CDR3 regions from RNA transcripts. HTBI primers were employed in a first-round RT-PCR of the TCR CDR3. TCRdb fed the multiplex PCR reads into MiXCR, producing one record per CDR3 protein. The repertoire holds approximately 430,000 distinct CDR3 sequences, with roughly 14% as singletons. This clonotype was seen a few times. Active moderate-to-severe ophthalmopathy, Clinical Activity Score at least 3, NOSPECS at least 4, under 3 months' duration. Diagnostic assessment was based on clinical symptoms, serum thyroxine and TRAb, thyroid ultrasound and orbital computed tomography.

The receptor was derived from a man aged 18 to 29 with Graves' ophthalmopathy. The rearrangement joins TRBV6-1 to TRBJ2-1, with TRBD1 matching over 8 bases. The sequencing input was blood. The CDR3 spells CASTRQGLNEQFF. The CDR3 DNA reads as TGTGCCAGCACTAGACAGGGGCTGAATGAGCAGTTCTTC.